This T cell receptor beta chain was recovered during a study of identical twins. MiXCR was run by TCRdb on the 5' RACE reads, yielding one entry per CDR3 protein. Counted here are about 470,000 distinct CDR3 sequences, 20% to 30% occurring once; the ten biggest clones make up 2.9%. Germline V gives CDR1 DFQATT, CDR2 SNEGSKA (reference sequence). The CDR3 extends over 11 amino acids. V shed 8 bases and J shed 2 bases, with 9 bases lying between them. This sample was shared with a second study, whose subject was T cells expressing NK-cell markers. That source notes: Seven sequenced donors out of eight were HCMV-seropositive, one seronegative. These clonotypes, the leaders elsewhere, also led the CD3+CD56-NKG2C+ fraction in four donors.

This clonotype originated in a woman in her late teens or twenties in good health. The chain combines TRBV20-1 with TRBJ1-1, with D possibly being TRBD1 (5 bases). The source material was CD4+ T cells sorted from blood. The CDR3 loop reads CSNRGNTEAFF. Written as DNA, the CDR3 is TGCAGTAACCGGGGCAACACTGAAGCTTTCTTT.